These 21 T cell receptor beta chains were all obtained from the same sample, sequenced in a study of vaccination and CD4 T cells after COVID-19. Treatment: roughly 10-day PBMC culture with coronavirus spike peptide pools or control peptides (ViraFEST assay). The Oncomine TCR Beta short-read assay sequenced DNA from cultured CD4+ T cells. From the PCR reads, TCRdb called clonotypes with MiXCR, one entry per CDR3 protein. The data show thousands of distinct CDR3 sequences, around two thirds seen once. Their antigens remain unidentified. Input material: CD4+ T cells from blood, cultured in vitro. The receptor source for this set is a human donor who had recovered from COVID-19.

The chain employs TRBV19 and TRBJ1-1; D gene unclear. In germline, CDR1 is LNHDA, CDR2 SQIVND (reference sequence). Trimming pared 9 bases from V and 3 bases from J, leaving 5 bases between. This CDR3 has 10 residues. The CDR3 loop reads CARVDTEAFF. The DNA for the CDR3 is TGTGCCAGGGTAGACACTGAAGCTTTCTTT.

This CDR3 reads CASASGANTGELFF. DNA for the CDR3: TGTGCCAGTGCTAGCGGTGCGAACACCGGGGAGCTGTTTTTT. This sequence joins TRBV6-2 or TRBV6-3 and TRBJ2-2; TRBD2 matches 7 bases. The CDR3 runs 14 residues. Trimming cost V 9 bases and J 0 bases; bases outside gene matches: 4. Germline CDR1 and CDR2: MNHEY and SVGEGT.

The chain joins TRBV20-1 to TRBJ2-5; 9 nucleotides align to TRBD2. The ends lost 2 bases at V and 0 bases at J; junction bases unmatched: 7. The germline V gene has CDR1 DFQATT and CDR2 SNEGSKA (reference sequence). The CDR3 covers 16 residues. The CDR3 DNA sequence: TGCAGTGCTAGAAGGGCGGGAGGGAATCACCAAGAGACCCAGTACTTC. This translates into CSARRAGGNHQETQYF.

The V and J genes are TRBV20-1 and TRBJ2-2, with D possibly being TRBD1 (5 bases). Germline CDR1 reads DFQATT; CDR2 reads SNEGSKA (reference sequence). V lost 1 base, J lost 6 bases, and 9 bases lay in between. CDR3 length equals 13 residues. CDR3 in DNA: TGCAGTGCTAGAGGCCAGGGCGCCGGGGAGCTGTTTTTT. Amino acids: CSARGQGAGELFF.

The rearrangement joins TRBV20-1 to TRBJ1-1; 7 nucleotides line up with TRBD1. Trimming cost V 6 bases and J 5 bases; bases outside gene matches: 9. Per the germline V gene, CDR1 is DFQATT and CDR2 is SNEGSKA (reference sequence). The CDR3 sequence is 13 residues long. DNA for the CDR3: TGCAGTGCCCCCGGACAGGCCCTGACTGAAGCTTTCTTT. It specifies CSAPGQALTEAFF.

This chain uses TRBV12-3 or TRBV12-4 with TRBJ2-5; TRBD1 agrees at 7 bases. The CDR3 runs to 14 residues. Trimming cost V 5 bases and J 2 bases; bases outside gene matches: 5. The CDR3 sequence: CASSTGTAQETQYF. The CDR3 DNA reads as TGTGCCAGCAGTACCGGGACAGCACAAGAGACCCAGTACTTC.

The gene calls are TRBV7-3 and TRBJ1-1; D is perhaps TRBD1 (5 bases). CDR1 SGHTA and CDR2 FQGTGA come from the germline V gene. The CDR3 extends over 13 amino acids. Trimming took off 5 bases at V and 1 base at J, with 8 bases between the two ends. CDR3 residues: CASSAQGNTEAFF. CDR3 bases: TGTGCCAGCAGCGCTCAGGGGAACACTGAAGCTTTCTTT. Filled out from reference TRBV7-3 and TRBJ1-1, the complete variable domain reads GAGVSQTPSNKVTEKGKYVELRCDPISGHTALYWYRQSLGQGPEFLIYFQGTGAADDSGLPNDRFFAVRPEGSVSTLKIQRTERGDSAVYLCASSAQGNTEAFFGQGTRLTVV.

As DNA, the CDR3 is TGCAGCGTTGCACAGGGGGTCGCAGATACGCAGTATTTT. Encoded protein: CSVAQGVADTQYF. This rearrangement joins TRBV29-1 to TRBJ2-3, with 8 bases fitting TRBD1. The CDR3 extends over 13 amino acids. V trimming: 4 bases; J trimming: 4 bases; junction bases outside the gene matches: 4. Germline CDR1 is SQVTM and CDR2 is ANQGSEA.

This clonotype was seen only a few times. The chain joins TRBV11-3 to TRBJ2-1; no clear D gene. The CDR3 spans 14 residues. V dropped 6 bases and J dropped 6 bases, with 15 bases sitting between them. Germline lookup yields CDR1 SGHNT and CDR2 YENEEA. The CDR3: CASRDPSTGNEQFF. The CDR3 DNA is TGTGCCAGCAGGGACCCATCCACGGGCAATGAGCAGTTCTTC.

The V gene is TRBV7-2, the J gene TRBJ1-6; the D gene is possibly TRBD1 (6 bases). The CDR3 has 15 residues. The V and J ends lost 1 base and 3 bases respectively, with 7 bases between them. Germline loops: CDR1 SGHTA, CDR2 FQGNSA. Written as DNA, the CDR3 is TGTGCCAGCAGCTTAGGGACAGACTATAATTCACCCCTCCACTTT. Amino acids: CASSLGTDYNSPLHF. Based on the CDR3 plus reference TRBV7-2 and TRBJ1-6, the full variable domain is GAGVSQSPSNKVTEKGKDVELRCDPISGHTALYWYRQSLGQGLEFLIYFQGNSAPDKSGLPSDRFSAERTGGSVSTLTIQRTQQEDSAVYLCASSLGTDYNSPLHFGNGTRLTVT.

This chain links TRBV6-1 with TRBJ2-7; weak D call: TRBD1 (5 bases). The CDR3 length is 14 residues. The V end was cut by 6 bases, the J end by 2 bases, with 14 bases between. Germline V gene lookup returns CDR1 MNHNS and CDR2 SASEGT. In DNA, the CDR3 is TGTGCCAGCAGGGGGCAGAGACACACCTACGAGCAGTACTTC. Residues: CASRGQRHTYEQYF.

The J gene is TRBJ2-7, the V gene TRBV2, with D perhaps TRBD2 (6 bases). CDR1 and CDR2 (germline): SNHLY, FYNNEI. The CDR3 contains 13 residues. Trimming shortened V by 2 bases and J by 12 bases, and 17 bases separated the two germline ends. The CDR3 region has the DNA TGTGCCAGCAGTGAATGGGCGGGCCAGGAGGGGTACTTC. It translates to CASSEWAGQEGYF.

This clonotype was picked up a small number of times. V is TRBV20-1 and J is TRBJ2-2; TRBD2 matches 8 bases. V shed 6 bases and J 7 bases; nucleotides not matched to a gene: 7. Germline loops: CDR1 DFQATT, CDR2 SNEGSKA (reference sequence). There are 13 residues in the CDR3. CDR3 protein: CSATTAGVGELFF. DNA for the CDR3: TGCAGTGCCACTACAGCGGGAGTCGGGGAGCTGTTTTTT.

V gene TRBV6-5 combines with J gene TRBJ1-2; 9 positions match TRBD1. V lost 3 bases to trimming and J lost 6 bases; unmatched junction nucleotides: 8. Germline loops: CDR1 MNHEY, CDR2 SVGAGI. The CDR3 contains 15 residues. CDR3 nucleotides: TGTGCCAGCAGTTATGCCGCGACAGGGGGTAATGGCTACACCTTC. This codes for CASSYAATGGNGYTF.

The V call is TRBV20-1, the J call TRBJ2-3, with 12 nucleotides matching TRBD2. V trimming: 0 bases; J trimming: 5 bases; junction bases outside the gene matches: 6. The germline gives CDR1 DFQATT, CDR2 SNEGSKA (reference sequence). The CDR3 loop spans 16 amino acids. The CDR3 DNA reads TGCAGTGCTAGAGACTTTCTAGCGGGAGGGGGAGATACGCAGTATTTT. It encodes CSARDFLAGGGDTQYF.

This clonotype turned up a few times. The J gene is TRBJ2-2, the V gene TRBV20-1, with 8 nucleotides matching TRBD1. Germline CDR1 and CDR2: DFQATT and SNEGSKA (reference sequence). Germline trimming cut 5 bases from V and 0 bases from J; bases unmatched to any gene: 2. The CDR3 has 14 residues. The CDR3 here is CSAPDRANTGELFF. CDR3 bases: TGCAGTGCTCCGGACAGGGCGAACACCGGGGAGCTGTTTTTT.

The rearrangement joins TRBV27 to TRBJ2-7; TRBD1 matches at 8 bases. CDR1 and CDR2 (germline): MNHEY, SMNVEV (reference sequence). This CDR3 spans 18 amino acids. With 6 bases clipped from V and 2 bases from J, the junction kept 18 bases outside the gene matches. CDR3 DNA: TGTGCCAGCAGCCCCGCGTACCTTGGACAGGGAGTTGCCTACGAGCAGTACTTC. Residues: CASSPAYLGQGVAYEQYF.

The CDR3 reads CSVADGVLGRQPQHF. CDR3 nucleotide sequence: TGCAGCGTCGCGGACGGGGTCCTCGGAAGGCAGCCCCAGCATTTT. The chain links TRBV20-1 to TRBJ1-5; D gene uncertain. From germline, CDR1 is DFQATT and CDR2 SNEGSKA (reference sequence). The CDR3 extends over 15 amino acids.

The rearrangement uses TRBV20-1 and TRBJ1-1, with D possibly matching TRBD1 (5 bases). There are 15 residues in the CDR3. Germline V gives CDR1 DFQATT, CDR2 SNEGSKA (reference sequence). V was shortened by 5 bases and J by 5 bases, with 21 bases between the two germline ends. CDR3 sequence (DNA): TGCAGTGCTGGACTCGGGGGGGTTGGGAGAACTGAAGCTTTCTTT. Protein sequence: CSAGLGGVGRTEAFF.

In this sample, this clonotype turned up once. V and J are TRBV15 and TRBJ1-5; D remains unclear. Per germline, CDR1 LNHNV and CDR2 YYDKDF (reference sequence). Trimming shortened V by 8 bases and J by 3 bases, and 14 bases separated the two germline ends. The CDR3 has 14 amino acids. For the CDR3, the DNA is TGTGCCACCGCAAAGTCAGGCCTCAATCAGCCCCAGCATTTT. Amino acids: CATAKSGLNQPQHF.

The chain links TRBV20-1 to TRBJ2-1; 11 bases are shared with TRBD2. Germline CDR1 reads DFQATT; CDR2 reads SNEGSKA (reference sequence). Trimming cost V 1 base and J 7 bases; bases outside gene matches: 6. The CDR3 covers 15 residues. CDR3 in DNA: TGCAGTGCTAGAGGTAGCGGGGGGGCCTGGAATGAGCAGTTCTTC. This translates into CSARGSGGAWNEQFF.